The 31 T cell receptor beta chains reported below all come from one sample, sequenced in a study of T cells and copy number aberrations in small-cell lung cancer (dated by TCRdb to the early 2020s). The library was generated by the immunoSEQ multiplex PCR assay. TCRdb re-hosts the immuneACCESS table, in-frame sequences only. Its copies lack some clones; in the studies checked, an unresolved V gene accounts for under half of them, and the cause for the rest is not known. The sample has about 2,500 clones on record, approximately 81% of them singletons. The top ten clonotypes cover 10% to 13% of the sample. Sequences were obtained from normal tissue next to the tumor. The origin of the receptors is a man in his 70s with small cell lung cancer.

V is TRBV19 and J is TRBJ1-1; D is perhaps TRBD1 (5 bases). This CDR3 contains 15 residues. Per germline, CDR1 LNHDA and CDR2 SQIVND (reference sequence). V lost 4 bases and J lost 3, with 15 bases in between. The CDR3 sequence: CASSTGTTRDTEAFF. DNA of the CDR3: TGTGCCAGTAGTACAGGGACGACCCGGGACACTGAAGCTTTCTTT. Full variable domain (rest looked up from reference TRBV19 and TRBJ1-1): DGGITQSPKYLFRKEGQNVTLSCEQNLNHDAMYWYRQDPGQGLRLIYYSQIVNDFQKGDIAEGYSVSREKKESFPLTVTSAQKNPTAFYLCASSTGTTRDTEAFFGQGTRLTVV.

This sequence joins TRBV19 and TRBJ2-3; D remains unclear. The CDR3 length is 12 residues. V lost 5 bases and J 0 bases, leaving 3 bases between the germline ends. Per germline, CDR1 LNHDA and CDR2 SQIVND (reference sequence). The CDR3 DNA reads TGTGCCAGTAGTCTAAGCACAGATACGCAGTATTTT. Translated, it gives CASSLSTDTQYF.

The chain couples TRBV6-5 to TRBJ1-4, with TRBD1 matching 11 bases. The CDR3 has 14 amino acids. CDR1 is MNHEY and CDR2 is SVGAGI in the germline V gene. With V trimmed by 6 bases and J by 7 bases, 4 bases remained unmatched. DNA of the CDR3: TGTGCCAGCAGGGGGACAGGGGGGGTTGAAAAACTGTTTTTT. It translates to CASRGTGGVEKLFF.

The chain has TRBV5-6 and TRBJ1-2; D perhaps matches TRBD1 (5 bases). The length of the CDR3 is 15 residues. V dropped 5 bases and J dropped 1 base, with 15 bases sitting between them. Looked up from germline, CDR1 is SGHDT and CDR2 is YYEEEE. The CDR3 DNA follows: TGTGCCAGCAGACCAGACAGATATATTAACTATGGCTACACCTTC. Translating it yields CASRPDRYINYGYTF.

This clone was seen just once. CDR3 coding DNA: TGTGCCAGCAGATCGAACACTGAAGCTTTCTTT. Translation gives CASRSNTEAFF. The V call is TRBV28, the J call TRBJ1-1, with no clear D. The CDR3 runs 11 residues. Germline V gene lookup returns CDR1 MDHEN and CDR2 SYDVKM. V lost 6 bases and J 1 base, leaving 3 bases between the germline ends.

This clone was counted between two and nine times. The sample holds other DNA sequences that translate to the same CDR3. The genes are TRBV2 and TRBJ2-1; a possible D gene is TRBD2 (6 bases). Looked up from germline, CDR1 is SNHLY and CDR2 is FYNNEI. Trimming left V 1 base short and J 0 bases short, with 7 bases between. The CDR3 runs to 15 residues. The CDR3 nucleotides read TGTGCCAGCAGTGAAGACGGGAGCTCCTACAATGAGCAGTTCTTC. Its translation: CASSEDGSSYNEQFF.

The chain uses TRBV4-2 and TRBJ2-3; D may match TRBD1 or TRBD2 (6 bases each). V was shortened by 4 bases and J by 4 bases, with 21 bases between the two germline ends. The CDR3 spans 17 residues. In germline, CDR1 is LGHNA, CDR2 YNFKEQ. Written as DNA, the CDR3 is TGTGCCAGCAGCCGAGGGGGGCTAGCGATTCGTGCAGATACGCAGTATTTT. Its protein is CASSRGGLAIRADTQYF.

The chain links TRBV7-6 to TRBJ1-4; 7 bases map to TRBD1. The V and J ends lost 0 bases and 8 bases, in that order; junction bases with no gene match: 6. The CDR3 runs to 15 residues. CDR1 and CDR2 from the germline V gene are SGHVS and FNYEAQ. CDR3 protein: CASSLAEGAGEKLFF. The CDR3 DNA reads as TGTGCCAGCAGCTTAGCGGAGGGGGCAGGGGAAAAACTGTTTTTT.

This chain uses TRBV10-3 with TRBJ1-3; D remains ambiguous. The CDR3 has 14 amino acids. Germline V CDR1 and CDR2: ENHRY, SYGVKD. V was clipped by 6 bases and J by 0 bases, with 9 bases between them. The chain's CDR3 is CAISPHTSGNTIYF. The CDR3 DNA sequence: TGTGCCATCAGCCCACACACCTCTGGAAACACCATATATTTT.

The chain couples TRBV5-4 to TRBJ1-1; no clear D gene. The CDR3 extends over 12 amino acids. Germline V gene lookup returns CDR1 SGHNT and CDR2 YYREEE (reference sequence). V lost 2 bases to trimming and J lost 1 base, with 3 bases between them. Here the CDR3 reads CASSFRNTEAFF. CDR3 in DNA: TGTGCCAGCAGCTTTCGGAACACTGAAGCTTTCTTT.

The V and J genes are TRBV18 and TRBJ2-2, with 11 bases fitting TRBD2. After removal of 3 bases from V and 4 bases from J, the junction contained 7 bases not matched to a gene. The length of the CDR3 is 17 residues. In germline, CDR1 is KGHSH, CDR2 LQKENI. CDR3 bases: TGTGCCAGCTCACCGGAAGGACTAGCGGGCATCACCGGGGAGCTGTTTTTT. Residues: CASSPEGLAGITGELFF.

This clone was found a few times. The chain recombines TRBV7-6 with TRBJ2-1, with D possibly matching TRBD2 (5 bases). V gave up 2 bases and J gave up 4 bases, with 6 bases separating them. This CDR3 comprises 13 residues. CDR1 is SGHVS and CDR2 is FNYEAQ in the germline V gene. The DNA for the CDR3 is TGTGCCAGCAGCTTACTAGCTTACAATGAGCAGTTCTTC. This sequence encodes CASSLLAYNEQFF.

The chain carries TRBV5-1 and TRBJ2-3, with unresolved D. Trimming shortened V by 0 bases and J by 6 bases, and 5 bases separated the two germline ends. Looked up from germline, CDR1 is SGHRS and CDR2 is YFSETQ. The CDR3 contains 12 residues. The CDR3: CASSLGEDTQYF. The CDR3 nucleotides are TGCGCCAGCAGCTTGGGCGAGGATACGCAGTATTTT.

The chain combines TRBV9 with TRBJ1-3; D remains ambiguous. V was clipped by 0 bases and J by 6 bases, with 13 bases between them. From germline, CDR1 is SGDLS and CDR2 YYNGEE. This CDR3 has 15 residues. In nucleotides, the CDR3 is TGTGCCAGCAGCGTAGATGTCAGGCCCTCAAACACCATATATTTT. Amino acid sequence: CASSVDVRPSNTIYF.

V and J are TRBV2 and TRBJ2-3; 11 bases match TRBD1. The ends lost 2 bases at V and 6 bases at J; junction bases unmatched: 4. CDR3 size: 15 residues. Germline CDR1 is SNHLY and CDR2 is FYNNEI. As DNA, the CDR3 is TGTGCCAGCAGTGAACAGGGACAGGGGGGTGATACGCAGTATTTT. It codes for CASSEQGQGGDTQYF. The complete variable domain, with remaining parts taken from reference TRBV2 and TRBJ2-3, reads EPEVTQTPSHQVTQMGQEVILRCVPISNHLYFYWYRQILGQKVEFLVSFYNNEISEKSEIFDDQFSVERPDGSNFTLKIRSTKLEDSAMYFCASSEQGQGGDTQYFGPGTRLTVL.

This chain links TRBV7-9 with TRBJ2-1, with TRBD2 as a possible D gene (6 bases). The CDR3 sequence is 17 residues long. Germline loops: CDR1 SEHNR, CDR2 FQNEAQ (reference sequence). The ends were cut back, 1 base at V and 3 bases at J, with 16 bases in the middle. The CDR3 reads CASSLVLVSGLYNEQFF. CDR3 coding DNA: TGTGCCAGCAGCTTAGTCCTCGTTAGCGGTCTCTACAATGAGCAGTTCTTC.

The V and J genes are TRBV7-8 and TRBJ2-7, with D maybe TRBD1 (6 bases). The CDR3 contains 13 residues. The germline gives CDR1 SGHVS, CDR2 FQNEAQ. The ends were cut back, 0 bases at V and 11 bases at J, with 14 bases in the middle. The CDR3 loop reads CASSLAGARQEYF. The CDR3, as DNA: TGTGCCAGCAGCTTAGCAGGGGCTCGACAGGAGTACTTC.

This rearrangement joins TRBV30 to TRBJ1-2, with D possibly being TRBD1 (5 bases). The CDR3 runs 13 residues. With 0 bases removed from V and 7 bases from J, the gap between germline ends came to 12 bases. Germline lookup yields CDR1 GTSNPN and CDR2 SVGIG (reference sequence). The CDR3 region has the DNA TGTGCCTGGAGTGTACCGGGGGTTGGTGGCTACACCTTC. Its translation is CAWSVPGVGGYTF.

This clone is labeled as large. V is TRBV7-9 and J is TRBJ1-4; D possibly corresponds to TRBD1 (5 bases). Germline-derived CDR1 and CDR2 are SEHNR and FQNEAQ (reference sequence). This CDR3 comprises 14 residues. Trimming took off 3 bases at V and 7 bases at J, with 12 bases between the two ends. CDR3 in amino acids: CASSFNQGVEKLFF. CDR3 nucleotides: TGTGCCAGCAGCTTTAACCAGGGAGTTGAAAAACTGTTTTTT.

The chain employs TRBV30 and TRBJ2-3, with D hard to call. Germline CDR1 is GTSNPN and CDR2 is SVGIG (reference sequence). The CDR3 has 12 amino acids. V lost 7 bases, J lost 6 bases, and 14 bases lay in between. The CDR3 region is CASQPPMDTQYF. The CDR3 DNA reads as TGTGCCTCTCAACCTCCGATGGATACGCAGTATTTT.

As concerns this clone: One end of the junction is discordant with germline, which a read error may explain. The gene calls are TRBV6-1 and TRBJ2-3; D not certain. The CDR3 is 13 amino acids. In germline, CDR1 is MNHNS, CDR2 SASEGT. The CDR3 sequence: CASNEPAENTQYF. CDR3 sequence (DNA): TGTGCCAGCAATGAACCCGCGGAAAATACGCAGTATTTT.

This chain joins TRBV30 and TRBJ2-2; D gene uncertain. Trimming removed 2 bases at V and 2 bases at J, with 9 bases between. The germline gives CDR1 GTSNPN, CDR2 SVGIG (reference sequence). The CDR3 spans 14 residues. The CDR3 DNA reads TGTGCCTGGAGTACGGGTTCAAACACCGGGGAGCTGTTTTTT. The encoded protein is CAWSTGSNTGELFF.

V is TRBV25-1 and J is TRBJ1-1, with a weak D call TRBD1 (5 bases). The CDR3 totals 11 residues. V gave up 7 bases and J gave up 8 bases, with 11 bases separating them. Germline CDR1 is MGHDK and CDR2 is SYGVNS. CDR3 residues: CASKTGTEAFF. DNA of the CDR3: TGTGCCAGCAAAACCGGGACCGAAGCTTTCTTT.

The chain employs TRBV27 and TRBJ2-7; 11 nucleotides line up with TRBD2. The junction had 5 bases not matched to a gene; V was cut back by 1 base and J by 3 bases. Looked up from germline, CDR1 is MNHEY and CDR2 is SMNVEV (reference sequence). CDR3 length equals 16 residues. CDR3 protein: CASSLWGSGRGYEQYF. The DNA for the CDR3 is TGTGCCAGCAGTTTATGGGGTAGCGGGAGGGGCTACGAGCAGTACTTC.

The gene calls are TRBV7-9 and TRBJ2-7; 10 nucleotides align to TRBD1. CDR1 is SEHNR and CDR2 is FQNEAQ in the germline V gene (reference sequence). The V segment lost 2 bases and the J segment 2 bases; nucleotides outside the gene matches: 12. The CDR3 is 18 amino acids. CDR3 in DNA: TGTGCCAGCAGCTTATCTCGCACGGACAGGGGGATCGCCTACGAGCAGTACTTC. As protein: CASSLSRTDRGIAYEQYF.

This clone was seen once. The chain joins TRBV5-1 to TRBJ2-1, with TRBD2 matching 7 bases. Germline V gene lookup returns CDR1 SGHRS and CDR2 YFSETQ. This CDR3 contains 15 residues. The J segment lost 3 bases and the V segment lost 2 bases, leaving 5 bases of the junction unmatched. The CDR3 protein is CASSFEGLLYNEQFF. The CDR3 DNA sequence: TGCGCCAGCAGCTTTGAGGGACTACTCTACAATGAGCAGTTCTTC.

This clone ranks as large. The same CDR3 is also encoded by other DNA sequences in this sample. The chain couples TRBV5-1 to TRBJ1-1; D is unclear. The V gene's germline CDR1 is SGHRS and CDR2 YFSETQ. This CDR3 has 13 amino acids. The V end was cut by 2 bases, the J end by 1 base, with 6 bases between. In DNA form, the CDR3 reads TGCGCCAGCAGCTTTCGAGGGAACACTGAAGCTTTCTTT. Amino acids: CASSFRGNTEAFF.

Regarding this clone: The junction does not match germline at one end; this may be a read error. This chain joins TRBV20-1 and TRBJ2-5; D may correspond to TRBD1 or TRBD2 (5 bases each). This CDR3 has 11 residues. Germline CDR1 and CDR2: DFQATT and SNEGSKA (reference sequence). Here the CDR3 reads CSARDPGTLHF. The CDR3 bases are TGCAGTGCTAGAGACCCCGGGACGCTACACTTC.

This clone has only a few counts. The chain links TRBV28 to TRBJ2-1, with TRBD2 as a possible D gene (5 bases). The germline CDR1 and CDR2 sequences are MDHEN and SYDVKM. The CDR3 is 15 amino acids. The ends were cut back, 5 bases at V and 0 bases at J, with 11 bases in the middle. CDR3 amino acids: CASSPAESSYNEQFF. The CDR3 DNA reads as TGTGCCAGCAGTCCAGCGGAAAGCTCCTACAATGAGCAGTTCTTC.

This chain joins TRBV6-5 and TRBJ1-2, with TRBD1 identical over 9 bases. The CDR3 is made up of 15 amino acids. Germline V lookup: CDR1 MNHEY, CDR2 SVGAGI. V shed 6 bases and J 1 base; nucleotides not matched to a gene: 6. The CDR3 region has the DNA TGTGCCAGCAGAACAGGGACAGGGAGTAACTATGGCTACACCTTC. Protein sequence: CASRTGTGSNYGYTF.

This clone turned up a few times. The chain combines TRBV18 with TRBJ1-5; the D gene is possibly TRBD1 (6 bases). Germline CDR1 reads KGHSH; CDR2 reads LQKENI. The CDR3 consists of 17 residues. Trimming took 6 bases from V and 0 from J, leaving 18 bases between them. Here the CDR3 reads CASSLRQEPYSNQPQHF. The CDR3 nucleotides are TGTGCCAGCTCCCTTAGACAGGAGCCTTATAGCAATCAGCCCCAGCATTTT.